A single sample is the source of the 16 T cell receptor beta chains below, sequenced in a study of blood T cell repertoires in COVID-19 (dated by TCRdb to 2020 to 2021). To prepare the library, the immunoSEQ multiplex PCR assay was applied. The table comes from immuneACCESS by way of TCRdb, which keeps in-frame sequences with V and J called. Part of the clones is missing from these tables; in studies checked, under half for an unresolved V gene and the rest for unknown reasons. In all, the sample holds fewer than 250,000 clones, and about nine tenths of those were seen once. Jointly, the top ten make up just over 2.5% of the sample. The sample was PBMCs or T cells enriched from blood (not recorded which). The receptors stem from a woman aged 25 to 39 with acute COVID-19.

The chain has TRBV4-1 and TRBJ1-2; D is unresolved. CDR3 length: 16 amino acids. Germline V CDR1 and CDR2: MGHRA, YSYEKL. The germline V and J ends were trimmed by 1 base and 0 bases, with 12 bases remaining between them. CDR3 residues: CASSQALQVANYGYTF. CDR3 DNA sequence: TGCGCCAGCAGCCAAGCCCTCCAGGTGGCTAACTATGGCTACACCTTC.

This clone was recorded only once. The rearrangement uses TRBV18 and TRBJ2-2; TRBD1 agrees at 8 bases. Germline-derived CDR1 and CDR2 are KGHSH and LQKENI. The CDR3 is 17 residues long. Trimming took 4 bases from V and 4 from J; bases not matched to a gene: 11. CDR3 in amino acids: CASSRTGQGPGTGELFF. Here the CDR3 DNA reads TGTGCCAGCTCACGCACCGGACAGGGCCCTGGCACCGGGGAGCTGTTTTTT.

There are a few counts of this clone. The chain links TRBV11-2 to TRBJ2-7, with D possibly TRBD1 on 6 matching bases. CDR1 is SGHAT, CDR2 FQNNGV, per germline. The V and J ends lost 1 base and 1 base respectively, with 17 bases between them. This CDR3 is built from 17 residues. CDR3 coding DNA: TGTGCCAGCAGCTTAGGGTGGGACAACGAGCATTCCTACGAGCAGTACTTC. Its translation is CASSLGWDNEHSYEQYF.

The chain combines TRBV6-5 with TRBJ1-2, with 10 positions matching TRBD1. With 5 bases clipped from V and 5 bases from J, the junction kept 8 bases outside the gene matches. The germline gives CDR1 MNHEY, CDR2 SVGAGI. This CDR3 spans 15 amino acids. The CDR3 spells CASSPRDRGVYGYTF. CDR3 in DNA: TGTGCCAGCAGTCCAAGGGACAGGGGAGTGTATGGCTACACCTTC.

The J gene is TRBJ1-1, the V gene TRBV9; D is possibly TRBD1 (5 bases). Trimming removed 7 bases at V and 5 bases at J, with 15 bases between. The V gene's germline CDR1 is SGDLS and CDR2 YYNGEE. CDR3 size: 13 residues. CDR3 region: CASGGSVVTEAFF. The CDR3 region has the DNA TGTGCCAGCGGGGGGTCTGTAGTTACTGAAGCTTTCTTT.

The chain couples TRBV19 to TRBJ2-7, with D tentatively TRBD1 (6 bases). The V gene lost 1 base and the J gene lost 6 bases, with 22 bases spanning the gap. CDR3 length equals 17 residues. The germline V gene has CDR1 LNHDA and CDR2 SQIVND (reference sequence). The CDR3 sequence is CASSIVTKAYTGREQYF. CDR3 coding DNA: TGTGCCAGTAGTATAGTCACCAAAGCCTACACAGGGCGCGAGCAGTACTTC.

The chain links TRBV7-2 to TRBJ2-4; weak D call: TRBD2 (6 bases). The V and J ends lost 1 base and 13 bases respectively, with 8 bases between them. In germline, CDR1 is SGHTA, CDR2 FQGNSA. This CDR3 region has 11 residues. The CDR3 loop is CASSLELAQYF. CDR3 bases: TGTGCCAGCAGCTTAGAACTAGCACAGTACTTC. The whole variable domain, filled in from reference TRBV7-2 and TRBJ2-4, reads GAGVSQSPSNKVTEKGKDVELRCDPISGHTALYWYRQSLGQGLEFLIYFQGNSAPDKSGLPSDRFSAERTGGSVSTLTIQRTQQEDSAVYLCASSLELAQYFGAGTRLSVL.

The chain carries TRBV4-3 and TRBJ1-2; 9 bases map to TRBD1. Trimming at V came to 4 bases and at J to 5 bases, leaving 11 bases not matched to a gene. Germline CDR1 is LGHNA and CDR2 is YSLEER. The CDR3 extends over 16 amino acids. The CDR3 DNA reads as TGCGCCAGCAGCCCCCAAGGGGACAGGGAGGGGTATGGCTACACCTTC. The encoded protein is CASSPQGDREGYGYTF.

The chain combines TRBV4-1 with TRBJ1-1; TRBD1 aligns across 11 bases. Trimming removed 5 bases from V and 1 base from J; junction bases left unmatched: 3. The CDR3 runs to 15 residues. The germline V gene has CDR1 MGHRA and CDR2 YSYEKL. CDR3 DNA: TGCGCCAGCAGCGCGGGACAGGGGGGGAACACTGAAGCTTTCTTT. The encoded protein is CASSAGQGGNTEAFF.

The J gene is TRBJ1-6, the V gene TRBV19, with a weak D call TRBD1 (6 bases). The CDR3 sequence is 17 residues long. CDR1 and CDR2 from the germline V gene are LNHDA and SQIVND (reference sequence). V was shortened by 6 bases and J by 0 bases, with 15 bases between the two germline ends. CDR3 DNA sequence: TGTGCCAGTAGGGAGAGGACAGAGAGCTCCTATAATTCACCCCTCCACTTT. This gives the protein CASRERTESSYNSPLHF.

The chain employs TRBV20-1 and TRBJ1-2, with TRBD1 as a possible D gene (6 bases). The V end lost 3 bases, the J end lost 7 bases, and 9 bases lay between the germline ends. This CDR3 region has 11 residues. In germline, CDR1 is DFQATT, CDR2 SNEGSKA (reference sequence). The CDR3 DNA reads as TGCAGTGCTAGGAGAGGGGGTGGCTACACCTTC. This gives the protein CSARRGGGYTF.

This chain joins TRBV11-3 and TRBJ2-7, with a tentative D call TRBD1 (5 bases). CDR1 and CDR2 from the germline V gene are SGHNT and YENEEA. The CDR3 runs 13 residues. V dropped 1 base and J dropped 5 bases, with 9 bases sitting between them. The DNA of the CDR3 is TGTGCCAGCAGCTTAGGGTCAGGGAACGAGCAGTACTTC. Translating it yields CASSLGSGNEQYF.

This clone was observed a single time. The rearrangement joins TRBV25-1 to TRBJ1-3, with D hard to call. The CDR3 sequence is 16 residues long. Deletions cut 1 base from V and 4 bases from J, with 14 bases between. Germline V lookup: CDR1 MGHDK, CDR2 SYGVNS. The CDR3 reads CASSELTGIAGNTIYF. The CDR3, as DNA: TGTGCCAGCAGTGAATTGACGGGGATCGCCGGAAACACCATATATTTT.

The CDR3 spells CASSSRNYYSGNTIYF. The CDR3 region has the DNA TGTGCCAGCAGTTCCCGGAACTACTACTCTGGAAACACCATATATTTT. The chain has TRBV6-5 and TRBJ1-3; D is unresolved. The ends were cut back, 4 bases at V and 0 bases at J, with 13 bases in the middle. The germline V gene has CDR1 MNHEY and CDR2 SVGAGI. CDR3 length: 16 residues.

The chain carries TRBV12-5 and TRBJ2-1; 9 bases are a match to TRBD1. Germline CDR1 is LGHNT and CDR2 is FRNRAP. J was trimmed by 14 bases and V by 6 bases; bases with no gene match: 8. This CDR3 region has 12 residues. CDR3 sequence (DNA): TGTGCTAGTGGCCACGGACAGGGGAAGGAGTTCTTC. It translates to CASGHGQGKEFF. The complete variable domain, with remaining parts taken from reference TRBV12-5 and TRBJ2-1, reads DARVTQTPRHKVTEMGQEVTMRCQPILGHNTVFWYRQTMMQGLELLAYFRNRAPLDDSGMPKDRFSAEMPDATLATLKIQPSEPRDSAVYFCASGHGQGKEFFGPGTRLTVL.

This chain joins TRBV19 and TRBJ2-5; TRBD2 agrees at 13 bases. The CDR3 has 15 residues. The germline V gene encodes CDR1 LNHDA and CDR2 SQIVND (reference sequence). V gave up 4 bases and J gave up 4 bases; unmatched junction bases: 3. The CDR3 nucleotides read TGTGCCAGTAGTAGGGGGACTAGCGGGGCAGAGACCCAGTACTTC. Translated: CASSRGTSGAETQYF.